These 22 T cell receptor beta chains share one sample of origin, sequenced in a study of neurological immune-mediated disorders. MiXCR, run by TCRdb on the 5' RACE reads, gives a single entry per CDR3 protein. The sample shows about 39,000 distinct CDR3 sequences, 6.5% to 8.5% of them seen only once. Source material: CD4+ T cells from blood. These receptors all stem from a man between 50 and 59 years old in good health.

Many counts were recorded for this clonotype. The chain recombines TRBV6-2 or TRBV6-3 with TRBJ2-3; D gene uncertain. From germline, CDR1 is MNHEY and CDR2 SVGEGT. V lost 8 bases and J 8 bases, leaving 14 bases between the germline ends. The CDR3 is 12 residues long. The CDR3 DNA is TGTGCCAGCGGGTACTCTCGGCTTACGCAGTATTTT. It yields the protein CASGYSRLTQYF.

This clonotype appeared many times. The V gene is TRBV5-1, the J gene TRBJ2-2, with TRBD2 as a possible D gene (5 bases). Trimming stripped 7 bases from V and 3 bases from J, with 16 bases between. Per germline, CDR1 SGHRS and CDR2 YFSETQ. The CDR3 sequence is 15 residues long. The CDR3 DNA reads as TGCGCCAGCCAAACGGGTCGGGAATACACCGGGGAGCTGTTTTTT. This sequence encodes CASQTGREYTGELFF.

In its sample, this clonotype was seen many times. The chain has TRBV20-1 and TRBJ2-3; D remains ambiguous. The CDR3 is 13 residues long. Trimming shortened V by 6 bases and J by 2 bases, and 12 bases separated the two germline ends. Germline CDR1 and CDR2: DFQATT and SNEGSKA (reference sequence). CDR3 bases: TGCAGTGCCAGACTTGGTTCCACAGATACGCAGTATTTT. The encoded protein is CSARLGSTDTQYF.

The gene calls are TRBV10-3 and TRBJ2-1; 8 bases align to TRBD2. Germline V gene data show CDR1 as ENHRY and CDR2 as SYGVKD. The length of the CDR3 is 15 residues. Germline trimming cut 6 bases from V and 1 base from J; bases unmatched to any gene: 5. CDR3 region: CAIRTSSGSYNEQFF. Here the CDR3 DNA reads TGTGCCATCAGGACTTCTAGCGGGTCCTACAATGAGCAGTTCTTC.

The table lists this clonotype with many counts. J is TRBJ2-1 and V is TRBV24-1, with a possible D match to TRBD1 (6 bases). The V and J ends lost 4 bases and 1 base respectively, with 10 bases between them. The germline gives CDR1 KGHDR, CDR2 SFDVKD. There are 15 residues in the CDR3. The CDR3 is CATSDGDTSYNEQFF. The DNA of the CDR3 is TGTGCCACCAGTGACGGGGACACATCCTACAATGAGCAGTTCTTC.

In nucleotides, the CDR3 is TGTGCCAGCAGCCCGAGGGGAGAGGGAAACACCATATATTTT. Translated, it gives CASSPRGEGNTIYF. J is TRBJ1-3 and V is TRBV9; TRBD1 is a possible D gene (5 bases). V lost 4 bases and J lost 4, with 12 bases in between. The CDR3 consists of 14 residues. Germline CDR1 reads SGDLS; CDR2 reads YYNGEE.

CDR3 sequence: CASSDRGSDVNEQFF. The DNA for the CDR3 is TGTGCCAGCAGCGACCGAGGGTCCGACGTCAATGAGCAGTTCTTC. The V and J genes are TRBV4-2 and TRBJ2-1, with D perhaps matching TRBD2 (5 bases). Germline V gene data show CDR1 as LGHNA and CDR2 as YNFKEQ. The CDR3 spans 15 residues. V was trimmed by 5 bases and J by 6 bases, leaving 17 bases between them.

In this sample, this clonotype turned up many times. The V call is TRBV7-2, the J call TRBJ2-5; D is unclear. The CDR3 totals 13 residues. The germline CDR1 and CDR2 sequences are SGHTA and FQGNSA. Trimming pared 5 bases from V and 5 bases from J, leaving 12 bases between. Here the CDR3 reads CASSPPDLETQYF. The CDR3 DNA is TGTGCCAGCAGCCCACCGGATTTGGAGACCCAGTACTTC.

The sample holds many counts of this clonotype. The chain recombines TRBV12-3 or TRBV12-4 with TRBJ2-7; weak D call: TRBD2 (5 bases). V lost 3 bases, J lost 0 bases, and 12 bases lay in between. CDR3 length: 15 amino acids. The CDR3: CASSLRAASSYEQYF. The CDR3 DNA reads TGTGCCAGCAGTTTGAGGGCGGCTAGCTCCTACGAGCAGTACTTC.

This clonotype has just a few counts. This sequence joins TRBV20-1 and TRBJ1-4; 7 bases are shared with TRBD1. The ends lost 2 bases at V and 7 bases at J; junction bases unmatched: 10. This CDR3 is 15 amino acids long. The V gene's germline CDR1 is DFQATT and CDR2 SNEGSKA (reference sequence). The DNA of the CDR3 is TGCAGTGCTAGACCCCCAGGACAGGAAAGTGAAAAACTGTTTTTT. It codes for CSARPPGQESEKLFF.

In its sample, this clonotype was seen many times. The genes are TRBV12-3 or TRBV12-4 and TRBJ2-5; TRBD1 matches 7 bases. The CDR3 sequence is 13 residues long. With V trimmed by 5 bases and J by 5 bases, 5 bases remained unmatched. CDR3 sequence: CASSRQGPETQYF. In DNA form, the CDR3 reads TGTGCCAGCAGTCGACAGGGCCCGGAGACCCAGTACTTC.

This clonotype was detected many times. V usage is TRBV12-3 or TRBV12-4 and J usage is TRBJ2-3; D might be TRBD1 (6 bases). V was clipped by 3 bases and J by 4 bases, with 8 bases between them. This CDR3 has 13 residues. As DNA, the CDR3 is TGTGCCAGCAGTTTTGCAGGGGCAGATACGCAGTATTTT. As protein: CASSFAGADTQYF.

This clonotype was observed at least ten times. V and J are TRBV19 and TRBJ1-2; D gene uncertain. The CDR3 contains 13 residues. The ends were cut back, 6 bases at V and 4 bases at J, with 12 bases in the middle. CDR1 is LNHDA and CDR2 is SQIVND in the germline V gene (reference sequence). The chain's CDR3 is CASSPNGAYGYTF. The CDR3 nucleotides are TGTGCCAGTAGCCCCAACGGCGCCTATGGCTACACCTTC.

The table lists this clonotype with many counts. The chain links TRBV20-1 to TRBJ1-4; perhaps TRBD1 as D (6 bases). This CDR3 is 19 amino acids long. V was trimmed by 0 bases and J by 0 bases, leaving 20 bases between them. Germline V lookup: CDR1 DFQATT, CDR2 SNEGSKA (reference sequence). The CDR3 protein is CSARDAGATLIPTNEKLFF. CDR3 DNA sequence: TGCAGTGCTAGAGATGCGGGGGCGACACTGATACCAACTAATGAAAAACTGTTTTTT.

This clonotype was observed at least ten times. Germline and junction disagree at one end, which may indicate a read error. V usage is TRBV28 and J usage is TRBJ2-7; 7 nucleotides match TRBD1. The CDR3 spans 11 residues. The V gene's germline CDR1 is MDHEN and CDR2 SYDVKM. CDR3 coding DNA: TGTGCCAGCAGCTACCTGGGACAGCAGAACTTC. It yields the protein CASSYLGQQNF.

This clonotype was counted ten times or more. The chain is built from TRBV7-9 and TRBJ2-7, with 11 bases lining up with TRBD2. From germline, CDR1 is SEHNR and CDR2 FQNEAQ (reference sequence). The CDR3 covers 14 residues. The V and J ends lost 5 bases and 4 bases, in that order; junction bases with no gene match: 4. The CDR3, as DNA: TGTGCCAGCAGCATCACTAGCGGGAGATACGAGCAGTACTTC. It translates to CASSITSGRYEQYF.

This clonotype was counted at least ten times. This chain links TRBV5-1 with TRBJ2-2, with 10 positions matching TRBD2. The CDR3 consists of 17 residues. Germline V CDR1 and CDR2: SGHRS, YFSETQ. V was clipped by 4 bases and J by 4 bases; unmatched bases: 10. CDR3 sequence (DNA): TGCGCCAGCAGCGCACTCCGGACTAGCGGAGGCACCGGGGAGCTGTTTTTT. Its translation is CASSALRTSGGTGELFF.

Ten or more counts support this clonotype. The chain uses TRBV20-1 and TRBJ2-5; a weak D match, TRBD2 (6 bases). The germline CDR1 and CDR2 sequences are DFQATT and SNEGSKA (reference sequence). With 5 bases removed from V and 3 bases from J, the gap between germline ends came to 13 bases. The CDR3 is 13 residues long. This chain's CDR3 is CSARGWREETQYF. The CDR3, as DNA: TGCAGTGCTCGGGGATGGAGGGAAGAGACCCAGTACTTC.

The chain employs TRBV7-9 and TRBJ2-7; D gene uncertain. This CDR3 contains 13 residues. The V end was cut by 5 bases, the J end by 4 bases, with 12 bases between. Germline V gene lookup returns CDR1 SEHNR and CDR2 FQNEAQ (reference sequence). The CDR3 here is CASSAEVEYEQYF. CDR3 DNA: TGTGCCAGCAGCGCCGAGGTCGAATACGAGCAGTACTTC.

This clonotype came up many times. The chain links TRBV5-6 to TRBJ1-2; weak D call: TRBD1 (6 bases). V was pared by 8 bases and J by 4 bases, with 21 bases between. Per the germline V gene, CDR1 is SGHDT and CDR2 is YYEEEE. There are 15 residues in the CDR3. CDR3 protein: CASRPIRGPTYGYTF. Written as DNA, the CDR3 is TGTGCCAGTAGACCAATCAGGGGCCCTACCTATGGCTACACCTTC.

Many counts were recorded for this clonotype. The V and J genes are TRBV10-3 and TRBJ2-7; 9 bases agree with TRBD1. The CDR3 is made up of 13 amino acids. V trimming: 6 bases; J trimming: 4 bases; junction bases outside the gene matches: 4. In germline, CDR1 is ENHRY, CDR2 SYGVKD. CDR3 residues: CAIRPGQGYEQYF. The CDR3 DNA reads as TGTGCCATCAGGCCGGGACAGGGTTACGAGCAGTACTTC.

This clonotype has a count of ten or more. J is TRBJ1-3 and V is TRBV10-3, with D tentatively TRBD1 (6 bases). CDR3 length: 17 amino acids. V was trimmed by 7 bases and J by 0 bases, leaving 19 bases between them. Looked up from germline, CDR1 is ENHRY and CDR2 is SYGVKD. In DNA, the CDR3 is TGTGCCATCAAACCGGGGGCCCCCATCGACTCTGGAAACACCATATATTTT. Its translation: CAIKPGAPIDSGNTIYF.